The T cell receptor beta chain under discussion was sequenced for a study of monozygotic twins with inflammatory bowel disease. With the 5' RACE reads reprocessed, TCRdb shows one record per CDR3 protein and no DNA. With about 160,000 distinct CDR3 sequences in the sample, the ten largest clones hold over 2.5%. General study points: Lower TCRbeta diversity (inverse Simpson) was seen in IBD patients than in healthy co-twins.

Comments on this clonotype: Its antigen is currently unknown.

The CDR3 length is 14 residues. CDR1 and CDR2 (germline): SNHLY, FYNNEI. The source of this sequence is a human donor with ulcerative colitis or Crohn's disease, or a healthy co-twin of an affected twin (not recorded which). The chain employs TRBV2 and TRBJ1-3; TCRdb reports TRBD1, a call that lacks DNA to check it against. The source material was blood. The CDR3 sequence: CASTYRANGNTIYF.